Listed here are 18 T cell receptor beta chains from one sample, sequenced in a study of blood T cells in healthy people across ages. It was with a sample-barcoded 5' primer and a J-beta primer mix that a second PCR of about 6 to 12 cycles was run. TCRdb ran MiXCR on the 5' RACE reads and lists one entry per CDR3 protein. The sample carries over 600,000 distinct CDR3 sequences, around 50% recorded once. Sample: blood. The receptors derive from a middle-aged man in good health.

This clonotype showed up just a few times. V gene TRBV12-3 or TRBV12-4 combines with J gene TRBJ2-5; no definite D call. The CDR3 spans 12 residues. V lost 4 bases to trimming and J lost 5 bases, with 8 bases between them. The CDR3 reads CASSSSWETQYF. The CDR3 nucleotides are TGTGCCAGCAGTTCGTCCTGGGAGACCCAGTACTTC.

This clonotype was detected only a few times. The J gene is TRBJ2-7, the V gene TRBV21-1; the D segment call TRBD1 is taken from the table without a DNA check. TRBV21-1 is designated a pseudogene. This CDR3 contains 14 residues. CDR3: CASSRNNRGWEQYF. The CDR3 bases are TGTGCCAGCAGCCGTAACAACAGGGGCTGGGAGCAGTACTTC.

Here the CDR3 reads CASSLGGPETRYF. CDR3 DNA: TGTGCCAGCAGTTTAGGGGGACCAGAGACCCGGTACTTC. The chain links TRBV27 to TRBJ2-7; the D call may be TRBD1 or TRBD2 (5 bases each). The CDR3 extends over 13 amino acids. The germline gives CDR1 MNHEY, CDR2 SMNVEV (reference sequence). The germline V and J ends were trimmed by 2 bases and 12 bases, with 17 bases remaining between them.

In DNA form, the CDR3 reads TGTGCCAGCAGTTCAGGGACTAGCGGGGTTTACAATGAGCAGTTCTTC. This translates into CASSSGTSGVYNEQFF. The chain combines TRBV27 with TRBJ2-1; 13 nucleotides match TRBD2. From germline, CDR1 is MNHEY and CDR2 SMNVEV (reference sequence). This CDR3 region has 16 residues. After removal of 4 bases from V and 4 bases from J, the junction contained 4 bases not matched to a gene.

The chain combines TRBV29-1 with TRBJ2-5; 9 bases fit TRBD1. This CDR3 contains 15 residues. Looked up from germline, CDR1 is SQVTM and CDR2 is ANQGSEA. J lost 4 bases, V lost 3 bases, and 9 bases had no gene match. The CDR3, as DNA: TGCAGCGTTGACGTGGGGACAGGGTGGTTAGAGACCCAGTACTTC. Translation gives CSVDVGTGWLETQYF.

In nucleotides, the CDR3 is TGCAGTGCTCAGGACCCCACTCAGTTCTTC. Translating gives CSAQDPTQFF. The rearrangement links TRBV20-1 to TRBJ2-1, with D unresolved. In germline, CDR1 is DFQATT, CDR2 SNEGSKA (reference sequence). The CDR3 sequence is 10 residues long. The ends were cut back, 5 bases at V and 13 bases at J, with 12 bases in the middle.

In this sample, this clonotype turned up a few times. This chain uses TRBV15 with TRBJ2-5; 8 bases match TRBD1. V dropped 5 bases and J dropped 0; count of bases not matched to a gene: 8. This CDR3 comprises 16 residues. Germline values: CDR1 LNHNV, CDR2 YYDKDF (reference sequence). The CDR3 here is CATSSMQGAYQETQYF. The CDR3 DNA is TGTGCCACCAGCTCAATGCAGGGGGCATACCAAGAGACCCAGTACTTC.

The chain joins TRBV9 to TRBJ2-3, with 8 bases lining up with TRBD1. V lost 6 bases and J lost 4; bases outside the gene matches: 13. This CDR3 has 16 residues. The germline V gene has CDR1 SGDLS and CDR2 YYNGEE. The CDR3 DNA reads as TGTGCCAGCAAGACTACAGGGGGAGGTGGTGCAGATACGCAGTATTTT. Its protein is CASKTTGGGGADTQYF. Supplemented by reference TRBV9 and TRBJ2-3, the full variable domain reads DSGVTQTPKHLITATGQRVTLRCSPRSGDLSVYWYQQSLDQGLQFLIQYYNGEERAKGNILERFSAQQFPDLHSELNLSSLELGDSALYFCASKTTGGGGADTQYFGPGTRLTVL.

In its sample, this clonotype was seen a few times. The V gene is TRBV7-2, the J gene TRBJ1-2; TRBD1 agrees at 9 bases. The CDR3 has 12 amino acids. Germline V lookup: CDR1 SGHTA, CDR2 FQGNSA. V trimming: 6 bases; J trimming: 7 bases; junction bases outside the gene matches: 3. The CDR3 nucleotides read TGTGCCAGCAGTTTGGACAGGGGTGGCTACACCTTC. Translated: CASSLDRGGYTF.

This sequence joins TRBV14 and TRBJ1-1; a possible D gene is TRBD1 (6 bases). CDR1 is SGHDN, CDR2 FVKESK, per germline. The CDR3 is made up of 18 amino acids. Trimming removed 4 bases from V and 6 bases from J, with 27 bases in between. CDR3 sequence reads: CASSRITGALLAGAEAFF. DNA for the CDR3: TGTGCCAGCAGCCGAATAACGGGGGCGCTCCTGGCGGGTGCTGAAGCTTTCTTT.

This clonotype has just a few counts. This chain links TRBV21-1 with TRBJ2-1; TRBD1 is the table's D call and was not checked against the DNA. TRBV21-1 is noted as a pseudogene. The CDR3 is made up of 21 amino acids. CDR3 sequence (DNA): TGTGCCAGCAGCAAAGATGACGTAGGGACAGTGCAAGGTAAAAGGGATTGTGAGCAGTTCTTC. Its translation: CASSKDDVGTVQGKRDCEQFF.

The chain joins TRBV6-5 to TRBJ2-3, with a possible D match to TRBD2 (5 bases). This CDR3 comprises 15 residues. V was pared by 4 bases and J by 3 bases, with 14 bases between. CDR1 is MNHEY, CDR2 SVGAGI, per germline. The CDR3 nucleotides are TGTGCCAGCAGTTTTGGGGAGAGAAGAACAGATACGCAGTATTTT. Translation: CASSFGERRTDTQYF.

This chain connects TRBV20-1 to TRBJ2-1; D call uncertain. This CDR3 region has 14 residues. The germline CDR1 and CDR2 sequences are DFQATT and SNEGSKA (reference sequence). V was cut by 5 bases and J by 4 bases, with 15 bases left in between. CDR3 sequence: CSASFLTGYNEQFF. In DNA form, the CDR3 reads TGCAGTGCTTCGTTTTTGACGGGTTACAATGAGCAGTTCTTC.

This clonotype was seen only a few times. The chain recombines TRBV10-3 with TRBJ1-4; D unresolved. Trimming took off 2 bases at V and 12 bases at J, with 19 bases between the two ends. The CDR3 is made up of 15 amino acids. Germline V lookup: CDR1 ENHRY, CDR2 SYGVKD. This CDR3 is CAISEEVGSTRELFF. The DNA of the CDR3 is TGTGCCATCAGTGAGGAGGTTGGCTCGACTCGGGAACTGTTTTTT.

The rearrangement links TRBV20-1 to TRBJ2-3, with D perhaps TRBD2 (5 bases). Trimming removed 3 bases from V and 0 bases from J, with 10 bases in between. The germline gives CDR1 DFQATT, CDR2 SNEGSKA (reference sequence). This CDR3 spans 14 amino acids. DNA for the CDR3: TGCAGTGCTAGCATGACGGGGAGCACAGATACGCAGTATTTT. Translation: CSASMTGSTDTQYF.

This rearrangement joins TRBV28 to TRBJ2-3, with D possibly called TRBD1 or TRBD2 (5 bases each). Germline V gene data show CDR1 as MDHEN and CDR2 as SYDVKM. Trimming took off 5 bases at V and 3 bases at J, with 21 bases between the two ends. The CDR3 runs 17 residues. CDR3 nucleotide sequence: TGTGCCAGCAGTCCCCTCCCCGGGGCCCGCACTACAGATACGCAGTATTTT. Residues: CASSPLPGARTTDTQYF.

The V gene is TRBV4-2, the J gene TRBJ2-5; D remains unclear. The CDR3 is 15 residues long. Germline values: CDR1 LGHNA, CDR2 YNFKEQ. The V gene lost 0 bases and the J gene lost 5 bases, with 13 bases spanning the gap. The CDR3 DNA sequence: TGTGCCAGCAGCCAAGACGGGTCACGCTTGGAGACCCAGTACTTC. Protein sequence: CASSQDGSRLETQYF.

The CDR3, as DNA: TGTGCCAGTGGGAGGGGAGAAACCTACGAGCAGTACTTC. This gives the protein CASGRGETYEQYF. The chain joins TRBV5-5 to TRBJ2-7; 7 bases are a match to TRBD2. Trimming cost V 8 bases and J 2 bases; bases outside gene matches: 7. The CDR3 has 13 amino acids. Germline V gene data show CDR1 as SGHKS and CDR2 as YYEKEE (reference sequence).